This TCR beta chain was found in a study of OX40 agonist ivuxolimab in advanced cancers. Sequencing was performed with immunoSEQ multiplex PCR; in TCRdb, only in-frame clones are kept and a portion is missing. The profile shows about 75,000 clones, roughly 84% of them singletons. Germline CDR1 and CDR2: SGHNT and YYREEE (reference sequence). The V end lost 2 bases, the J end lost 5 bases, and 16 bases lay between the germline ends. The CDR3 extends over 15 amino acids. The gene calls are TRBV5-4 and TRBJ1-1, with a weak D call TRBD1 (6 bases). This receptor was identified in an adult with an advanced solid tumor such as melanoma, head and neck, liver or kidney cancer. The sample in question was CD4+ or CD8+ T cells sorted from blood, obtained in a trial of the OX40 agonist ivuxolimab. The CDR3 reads CASSFGGGRGTEAFF. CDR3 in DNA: TGTGCCAGCAGCTTTGGAGGGGGACGGGGGACTGAAGCTTTCTTT.